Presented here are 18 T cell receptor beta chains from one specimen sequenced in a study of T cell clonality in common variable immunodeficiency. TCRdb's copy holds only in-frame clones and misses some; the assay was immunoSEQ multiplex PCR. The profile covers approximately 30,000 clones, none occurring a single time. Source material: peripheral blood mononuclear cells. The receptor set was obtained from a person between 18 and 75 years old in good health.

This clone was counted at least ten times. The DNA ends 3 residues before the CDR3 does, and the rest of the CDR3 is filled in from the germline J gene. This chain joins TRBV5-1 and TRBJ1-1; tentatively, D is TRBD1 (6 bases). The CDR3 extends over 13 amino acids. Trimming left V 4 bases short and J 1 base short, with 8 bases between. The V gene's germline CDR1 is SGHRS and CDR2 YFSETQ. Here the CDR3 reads CASSQQGNTEAFF. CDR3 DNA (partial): TGCGCCAGCAGCCAACAGGGGAACACTGAA.

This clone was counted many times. CDR3 sequence reads: CASRGQAEGNTIYF. The DNA read from the CDR3 is TGTGCCAGTAGGGGACAGGCGGAAGGAAACACC. The V gene is TRBV19, the J gene TRBJ1-3, with 8 positions matching TRBD1. From the germline J gene comes the end of the CDR3, since the read stops 3 residues before it. Germline values: CDR1 LNHDA, CDR2 SQIVND (reference sequence). CDR3 size: 14 residues. Trimming took 6 bases from V and 4 from J; bases not matched to a gene: 5.

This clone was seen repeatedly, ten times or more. The covered CDR3 bases are TGTGCCTGGAGTGCGACAGGGTATGAG. It is translated as CAWSATGYE. The whole CDR3 region reads CAWSATGYEQFF. The V call is TRBV30, the J call TRBJ2-1; 7 nucleotides line up with TRBD1. Read coverage stops 3 residues before the CDR3 terminus; the germline J gene supplies the remainder. The junction had 2 bases not matched to a gene; V was cut back by 1 base and J by 8 bases. The CDR3 contains 12 residues. Germline V gene data show CDR1 as GTSNPN and CDR2 as SVGIG (reference sequence).

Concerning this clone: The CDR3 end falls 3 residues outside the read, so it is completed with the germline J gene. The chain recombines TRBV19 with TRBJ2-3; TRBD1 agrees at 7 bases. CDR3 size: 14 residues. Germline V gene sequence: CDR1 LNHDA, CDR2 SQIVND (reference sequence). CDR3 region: CASTQPGQQETQYF. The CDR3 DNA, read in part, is TGTGCCAGTACGCAACCGGGACAGCAAGAGACG.

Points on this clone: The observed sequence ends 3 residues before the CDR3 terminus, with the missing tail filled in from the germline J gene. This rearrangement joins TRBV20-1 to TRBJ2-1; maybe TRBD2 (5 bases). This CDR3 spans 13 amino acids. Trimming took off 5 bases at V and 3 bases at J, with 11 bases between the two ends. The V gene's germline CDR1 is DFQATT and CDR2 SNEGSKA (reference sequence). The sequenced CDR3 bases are TGCAGTGCTCAGGAGGTTGGCTACAATGAG. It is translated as CSAQEVGYNE. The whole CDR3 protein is CSAQEVGYNEQFF.

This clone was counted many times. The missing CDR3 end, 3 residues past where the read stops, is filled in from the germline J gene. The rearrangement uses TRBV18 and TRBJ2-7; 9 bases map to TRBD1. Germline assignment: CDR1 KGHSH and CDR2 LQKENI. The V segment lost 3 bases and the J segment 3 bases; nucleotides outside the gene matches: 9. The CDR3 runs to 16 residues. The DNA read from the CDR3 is TGTGCCAGCTCACCTCTCGAGACAGGGGGAGGCTACGAG. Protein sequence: CASSPLETGGGYE. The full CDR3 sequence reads CASSPLETGGGYEQYF.

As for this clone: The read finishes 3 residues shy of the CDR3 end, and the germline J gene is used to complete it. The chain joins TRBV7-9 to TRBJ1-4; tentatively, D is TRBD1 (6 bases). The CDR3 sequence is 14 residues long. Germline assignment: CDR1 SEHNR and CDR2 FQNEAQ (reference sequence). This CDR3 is CASSAQGRDSPLFF. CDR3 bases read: TGTGCCAGCAGCGCACAGGGTAGGGATTCACCA.

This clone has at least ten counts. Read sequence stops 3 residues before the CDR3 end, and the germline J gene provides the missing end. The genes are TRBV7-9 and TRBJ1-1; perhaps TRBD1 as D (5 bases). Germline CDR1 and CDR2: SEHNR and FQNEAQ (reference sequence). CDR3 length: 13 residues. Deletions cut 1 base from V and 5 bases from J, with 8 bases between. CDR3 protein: CASSLGGGTEAFF. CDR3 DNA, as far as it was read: TGTGCCAGCAGCTTAGGGGGGGGAACTGAA.

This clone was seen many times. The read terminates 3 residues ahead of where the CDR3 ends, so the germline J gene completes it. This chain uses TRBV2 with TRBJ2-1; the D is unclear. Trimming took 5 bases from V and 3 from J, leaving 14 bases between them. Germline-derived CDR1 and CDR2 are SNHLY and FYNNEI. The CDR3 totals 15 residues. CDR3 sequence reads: CASSNSLTGYNEQFF. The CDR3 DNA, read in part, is TGTGCCAGCAGTAACTCCCTCACGGGCTACAATGAG.

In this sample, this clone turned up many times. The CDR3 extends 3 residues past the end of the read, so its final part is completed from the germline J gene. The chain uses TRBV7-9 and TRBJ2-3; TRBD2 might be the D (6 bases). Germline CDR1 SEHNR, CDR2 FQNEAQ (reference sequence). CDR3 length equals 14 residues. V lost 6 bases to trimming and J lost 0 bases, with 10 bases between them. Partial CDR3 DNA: TGTGCCAGCAGTTCCGGGACTAGCACAGATACG. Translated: CASSSGTSTDT. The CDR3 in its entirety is CASSSGTSTDTQYF.

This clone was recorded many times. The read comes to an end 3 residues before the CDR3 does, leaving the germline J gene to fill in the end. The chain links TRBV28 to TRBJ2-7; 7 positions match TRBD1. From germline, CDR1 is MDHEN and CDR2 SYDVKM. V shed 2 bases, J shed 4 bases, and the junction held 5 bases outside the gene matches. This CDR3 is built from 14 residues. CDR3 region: CASSLGTAEYEQYF. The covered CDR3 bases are TGTGCCAGCAGTTTAGGGACAGCAGAGTACGAG.

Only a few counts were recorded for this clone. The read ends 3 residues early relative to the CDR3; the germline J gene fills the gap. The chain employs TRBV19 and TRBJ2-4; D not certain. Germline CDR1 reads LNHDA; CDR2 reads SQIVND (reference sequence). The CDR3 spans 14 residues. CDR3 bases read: TGTGCCAGTAGTATGAGTACTGCTAACTATGGT. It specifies CASSMSTANYG. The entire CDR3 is CASSMSTANYGQYF.

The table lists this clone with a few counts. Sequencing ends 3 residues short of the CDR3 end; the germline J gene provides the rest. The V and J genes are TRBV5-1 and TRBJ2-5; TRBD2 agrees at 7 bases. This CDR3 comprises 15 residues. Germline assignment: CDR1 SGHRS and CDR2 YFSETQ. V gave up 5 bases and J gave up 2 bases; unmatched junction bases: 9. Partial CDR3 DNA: TGCGCCAGCAGTCCAGGGACTATCAAACAAGAGACC. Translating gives CASSPGTIKQET. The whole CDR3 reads CASSPGTIKQETQYF.

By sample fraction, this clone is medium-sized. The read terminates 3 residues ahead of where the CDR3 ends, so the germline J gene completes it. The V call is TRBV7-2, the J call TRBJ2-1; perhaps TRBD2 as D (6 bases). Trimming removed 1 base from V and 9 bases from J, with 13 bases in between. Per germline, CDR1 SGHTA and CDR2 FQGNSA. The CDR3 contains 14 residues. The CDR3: CASSLVWLGGEQFF. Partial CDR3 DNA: TGTGCCAGCAGCTTAGTTTGGCTCGGGGGTGAG. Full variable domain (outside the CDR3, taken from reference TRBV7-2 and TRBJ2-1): GAGVSQSPSNKVTEKGKDVELRCDPISGHTALYWYRQSLGQGLEFLIYFQGNSAPDKSGLPSDRFSAERTGGSVSTLTIQRTQQEDSAVYLCASSLVWLGGEQFFGPGTRLTVL.

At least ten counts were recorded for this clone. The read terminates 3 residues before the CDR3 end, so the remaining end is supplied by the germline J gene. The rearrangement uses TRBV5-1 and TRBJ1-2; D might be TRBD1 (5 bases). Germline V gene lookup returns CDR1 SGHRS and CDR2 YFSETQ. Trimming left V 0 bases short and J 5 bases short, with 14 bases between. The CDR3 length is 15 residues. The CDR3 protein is CASSLVLQAGYGYTF. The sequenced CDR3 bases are TGCGCCAGCAGCTTGGTTTTACAGGCAGGGTATGGC.

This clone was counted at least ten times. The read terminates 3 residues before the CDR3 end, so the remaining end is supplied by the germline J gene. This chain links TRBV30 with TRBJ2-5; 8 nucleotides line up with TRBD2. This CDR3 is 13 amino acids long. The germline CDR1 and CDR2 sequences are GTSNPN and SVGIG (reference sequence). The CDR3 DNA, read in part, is TGTGCCGTAGTGGGGACTAGGGGGAGTACC. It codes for CAVVGTRGST. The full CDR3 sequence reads CAVVGTRGSTQYF.

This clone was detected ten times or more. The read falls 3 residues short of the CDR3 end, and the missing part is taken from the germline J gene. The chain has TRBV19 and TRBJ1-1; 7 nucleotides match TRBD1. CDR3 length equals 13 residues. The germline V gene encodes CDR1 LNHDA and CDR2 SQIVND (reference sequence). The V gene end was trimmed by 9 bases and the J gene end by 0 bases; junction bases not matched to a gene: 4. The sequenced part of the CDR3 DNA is TGTGCCAGCGCCGGACAGGTGAACACTGAA. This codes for CASAGQVNTE. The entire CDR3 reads CASAGQVNTEAFF.

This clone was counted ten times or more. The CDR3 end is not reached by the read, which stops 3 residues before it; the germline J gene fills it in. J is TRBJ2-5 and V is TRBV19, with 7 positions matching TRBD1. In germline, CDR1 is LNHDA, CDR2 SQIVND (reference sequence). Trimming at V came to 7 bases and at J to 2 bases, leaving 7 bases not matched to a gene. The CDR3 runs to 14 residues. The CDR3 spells CASTQPGQQETQYF. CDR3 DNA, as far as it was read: TGTGCCAGTACGCAACCGGGACAGCAAGAGACC.